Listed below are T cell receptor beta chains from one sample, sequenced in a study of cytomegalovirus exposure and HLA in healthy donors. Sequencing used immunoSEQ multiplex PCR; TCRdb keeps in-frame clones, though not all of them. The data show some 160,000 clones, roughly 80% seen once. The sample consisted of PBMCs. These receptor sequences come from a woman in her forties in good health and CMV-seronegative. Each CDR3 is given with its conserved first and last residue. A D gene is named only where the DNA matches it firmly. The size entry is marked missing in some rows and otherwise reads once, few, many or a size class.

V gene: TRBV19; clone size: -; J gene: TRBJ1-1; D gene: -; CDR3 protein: CASSMWLNTEAFF; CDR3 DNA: TGTGCCAGTAGTATGTGGCTGAACACTGAAGCTTTCTTT
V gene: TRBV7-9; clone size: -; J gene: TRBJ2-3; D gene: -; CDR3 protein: CSSSPAYREDTQYF; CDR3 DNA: TGTTCCAGCAGCCCCGCCTACAGGGAAGATACGCAGTATTTT
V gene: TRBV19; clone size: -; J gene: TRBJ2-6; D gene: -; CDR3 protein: CASSMGPRKFRSGANVLTF; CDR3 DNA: TGTGCCAGTAGTATGGGGCCTCGTAAATTTAGGTCTGGGGCCAACGTCCTGACTTTC
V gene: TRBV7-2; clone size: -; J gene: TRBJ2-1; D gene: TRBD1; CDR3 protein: CASSPWGTVGGYNEQFF; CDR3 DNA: TGTGCCAGCAGCCCATGGGGGACAGTTGGAGGCTACAATGAGCAGTTCTTC
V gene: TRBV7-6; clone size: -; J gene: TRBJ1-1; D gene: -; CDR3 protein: CASSFSEGTEAFF; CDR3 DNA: TGTGCCAGCAGCTTCTCAGAGGGTACTGAAGCTTTCTTT
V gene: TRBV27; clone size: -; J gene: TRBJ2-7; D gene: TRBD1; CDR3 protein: CASRDSLSLYEQYF; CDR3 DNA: TGTGCCAGCCGGGACAGCCTTTCTTTGTACGAGCAGTACTTC
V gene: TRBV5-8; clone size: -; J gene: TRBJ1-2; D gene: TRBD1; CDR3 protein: CASSLARGLGYTF; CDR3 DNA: TGTGCCAGCAGCTTGGCCAGGGGGCTTGGCTACACCTTC
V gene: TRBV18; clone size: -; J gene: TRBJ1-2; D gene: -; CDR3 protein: CASSPSGDGYTF; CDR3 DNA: TGTGCCAGCTCACCATCAGGGGATGGCTACACCTTC
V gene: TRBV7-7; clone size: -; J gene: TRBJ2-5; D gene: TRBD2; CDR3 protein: CASSSSYAGGVETQYF; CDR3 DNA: TGTGCCAGCAGCTCCTCTTACGCGGGAGGGGTGGAGACCCAGTACTTC
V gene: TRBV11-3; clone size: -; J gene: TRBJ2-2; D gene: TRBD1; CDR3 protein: CASSPRDRGTGELFF; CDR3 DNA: TGTGCCAGCAGCCCCCGGGACAGGGGCACCGGGGAGCTGTTTTTT
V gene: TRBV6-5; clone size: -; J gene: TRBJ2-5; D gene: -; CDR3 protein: CASSEWYQETQYF; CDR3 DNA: TGTGCCAGCAGTGAGTGGTACCAAGAGACCCAGTACTTC
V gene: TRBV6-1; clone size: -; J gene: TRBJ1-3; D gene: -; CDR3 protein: CASSEARGADGNTIYF; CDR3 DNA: TGTGCCAGCAGTGAAGCACGGGGGGCAGATGGAAACACCATATATTTT
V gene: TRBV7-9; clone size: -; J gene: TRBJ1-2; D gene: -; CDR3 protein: CASSPPPAGAFYGYTF; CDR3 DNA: TGTGCCAGCAGCCCACCGCCGGCAGGGGCATTCTATGGCTACACCTTC
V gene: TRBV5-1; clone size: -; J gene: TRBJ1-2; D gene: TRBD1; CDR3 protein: CASSFRGTGDGYTF; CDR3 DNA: TGCGCCAGCAGCTTCCGCGGGACAGGGGATGGCTACACCTTC
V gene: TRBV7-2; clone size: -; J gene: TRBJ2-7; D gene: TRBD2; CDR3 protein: CASRERGAYEQYF; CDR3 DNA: TGTGCCAGCAGGGAGCGGGGGGCCTACGAGCAGTACTTC
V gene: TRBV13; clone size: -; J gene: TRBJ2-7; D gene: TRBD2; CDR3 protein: CASSQGTSSYEQYF; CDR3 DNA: TGTGCCAGCAGCCAGGGGACTAGCTCCTACGAGCAGTACTTC
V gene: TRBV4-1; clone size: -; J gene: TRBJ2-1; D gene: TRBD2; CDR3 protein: CASSPLGLAYNEQFF; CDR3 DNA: TGCGCCAGCAGCCCCCTGGGACTAGCCTACAATGAGCAGTTCTTC
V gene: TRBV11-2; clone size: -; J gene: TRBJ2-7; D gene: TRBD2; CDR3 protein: CASTTRGVNSYEQYF; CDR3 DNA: TGTGCCAGCACCACGCGGGGGGTCAACTCCTACGAGCAGTACTTC
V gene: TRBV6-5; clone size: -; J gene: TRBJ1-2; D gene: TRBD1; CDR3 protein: CASNPGQGSYGYTF; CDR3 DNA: TGTGCCAGCAACCCCGGACAGGGTAGCTATGGCTACACCTTC
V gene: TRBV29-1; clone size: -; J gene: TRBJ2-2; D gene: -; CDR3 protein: CSVEGLDTGELFF; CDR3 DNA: TGCAGCGTTGAGGGCTTGGACACCGGGGAGCTGTTTTTT
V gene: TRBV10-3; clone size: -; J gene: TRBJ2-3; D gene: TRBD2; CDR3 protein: CAIRSASGGELDTQYF; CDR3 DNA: TGTGCCATCAGATCCGCTAGCGGGGGGGAGTTAGATACGCAGTATTTT
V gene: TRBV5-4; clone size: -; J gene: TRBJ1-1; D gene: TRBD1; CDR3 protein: CASSWRQGRAFF; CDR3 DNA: TGTGCCAGCAGCTGGAGACAGGGGCGGGCTTTCTTT
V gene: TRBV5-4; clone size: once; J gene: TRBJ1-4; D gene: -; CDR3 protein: CASSLHPGGEEKLFF; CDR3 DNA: TGTGCCAGCAGCTTGCACCCCGGGGGAGAAGAAAAACTGTTTTTT
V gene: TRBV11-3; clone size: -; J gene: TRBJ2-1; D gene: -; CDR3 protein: CASSLETGFEQFF; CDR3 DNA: TGTGCCAGCAGCTTAGAGACGGGATTCGAGCAGTTCTTC
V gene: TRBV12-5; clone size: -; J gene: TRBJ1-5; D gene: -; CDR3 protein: CASGLRDSNQPQHF; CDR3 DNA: TGTGCTAGTGGTTTGAGAGATAGCAATCAGCCCCAGCATTTT
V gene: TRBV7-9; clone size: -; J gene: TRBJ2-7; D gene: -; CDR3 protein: CASSLAIAPHYEQYF; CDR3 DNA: TGTGCCAGCAGCTTAGCTATAGCCCCCCACTACGAGCAGTACTTC
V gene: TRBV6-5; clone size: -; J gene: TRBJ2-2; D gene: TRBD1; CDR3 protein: CASKAGQGRSGELFF; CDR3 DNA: TGTGCCAGCAAAGCGGGACAGGGGCGCTCCGGGGAGCTGTTTTTT
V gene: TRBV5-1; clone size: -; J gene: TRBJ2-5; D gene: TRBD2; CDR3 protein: CASSLGAGQETQYF; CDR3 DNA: TGCGCCAGCAGCTTGGGAGCGGGACAAGAGACCCAGTACTTC
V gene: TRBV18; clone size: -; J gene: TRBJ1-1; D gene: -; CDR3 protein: CASSVGTGGNTEAFF; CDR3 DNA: TGTGCCAGCTCGGTGGGGACGGGGGGGAACACTGAAGCTTTCTTT
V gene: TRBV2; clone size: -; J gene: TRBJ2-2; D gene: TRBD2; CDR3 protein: CASRGLRNTGELFF; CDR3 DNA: TGTGCCAGCCGGGGACTACGTAACACCGGGGAGCTGTTTTTT
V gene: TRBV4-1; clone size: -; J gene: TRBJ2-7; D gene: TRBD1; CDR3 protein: CASSQDGGQGLYEQYF; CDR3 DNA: TGCGCCAGCAGCCAAGATGGGGGACAGGGGCTCTACGAGCAGTACTTC
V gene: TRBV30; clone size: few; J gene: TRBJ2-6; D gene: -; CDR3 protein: CAWRRGRTRSGANVLTF; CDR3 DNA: TGTGCCTGGAGACGTGGGAGAACCCGCTCTGGGGCCAACGTCCTGACTTTC
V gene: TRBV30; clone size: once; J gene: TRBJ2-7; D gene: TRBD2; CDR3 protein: CAWSEGASGGHFSYEQYF; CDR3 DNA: TGTGCCTGGAGCGAAGGGGCTAGCGGGGGGCATTTCTCCTACGAGCAGTACTTC
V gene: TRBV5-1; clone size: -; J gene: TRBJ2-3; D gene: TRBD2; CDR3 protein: CASRAALAGVGDTQYF; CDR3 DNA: TGCGCCAGCAGAGCTGCACTAGCGGGGGTGGGAGATACGCAGTATTTT
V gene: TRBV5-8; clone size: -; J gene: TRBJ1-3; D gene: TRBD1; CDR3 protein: CASSFGQGAALFSGNTIYF; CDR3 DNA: TGTGCCAGCAGCTTTGGACAGGGGGCGGCCTTATTCTCTGGAAACACCATATATTTT
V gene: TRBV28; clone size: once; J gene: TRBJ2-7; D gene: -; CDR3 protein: CASSLRIASDYEQYF; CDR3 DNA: TGTGCCAGCAGTTTAAGGATAGCGTCAGACTACGAGCAGTACTTC
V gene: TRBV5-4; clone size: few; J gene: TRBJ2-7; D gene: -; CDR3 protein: CASSGGSRQGGNEQYF; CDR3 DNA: TGTGCCAGCAGCGGGGGGTCGCGGCAGGGAGGAAACGAGCAGTACTTC
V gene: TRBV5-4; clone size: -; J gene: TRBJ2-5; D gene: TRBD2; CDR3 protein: CASSLRLAGGQETQYF; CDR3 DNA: TGTGCCAGCAGCCTACGACTAGCGGGGGGGCAAGAGACCCAGTACTTC
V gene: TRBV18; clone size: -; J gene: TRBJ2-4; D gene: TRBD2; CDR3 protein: CASSPRDYTKNIQYF; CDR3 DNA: TGTGCCAGCTCACCAAGGGACTACACCAAAAACATTCAGTACTTC
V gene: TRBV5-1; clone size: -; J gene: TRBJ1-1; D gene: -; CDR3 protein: CASSLATGSPSGTEAFF; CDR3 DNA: TGCGCCAGCAGCTTGGCGACAGGTAGCCCGTCGGGGACTGAAGCTTTCTTT
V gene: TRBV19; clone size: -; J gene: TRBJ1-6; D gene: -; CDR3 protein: CASSWASYNSPLHF; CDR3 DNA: TGTGCCAGTAGTTGGGCCAGCTATAATTCACCCCTCCACTTT
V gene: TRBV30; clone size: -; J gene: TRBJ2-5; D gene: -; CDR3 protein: CAWGPVFQETQYF; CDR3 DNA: TGTGCCTGGGGGCCGGTCTTCCAAGAGACCCAGTACTTC